Listed below are T cell receptor beta chains from one sample, sequenced in a study of yellow fever vaccine responses in identical twins. TCRdb passed the RT-PCR reads through MiXCR, listing each CDR3 protein once. Of 8,300 or so distinct CDR3 sequences in the sample, approximately 88% were seen once. This specimen was T cells from blood (PBMCs), unsorted or a sorted subset (not recorded which), taken before or after yellow fever vaccination (not recorded which). Receptor source: a young woman who received the yellow fever vaccine. CDR3s include the opening cysteine and the closing phenylalanine or tryptophan. A D gene is named only where the DNA matches it firmly. For some rows the clone size is stated as once, few or many, or as a class when expanded; others skip it.

D gene	J gene	V gene	clone size	CDR3 protein	CDR3 DNA
NA	TRBJ1-1	TRBV7-9	NA	CASSLVSIEAFF	TGTGCCAGCAGCTTAGTATCGATAGAAGCTTTCTTT
NA	TRBJ2-7	TRBV4-2	NA	CASSQEGLDYEQYF	TGTGCCAGCAGCCAAGAAGGCCTAGATTACGAGCAGTACTTC
NA	TRBJ2-4	TRBV2	NA	CASGDGNIQYF	TGTGCCAGCGGGGACGGAAACATTCAGTACTTC
NA	TRBJ2-2	TRBV2	NA	CASSERPNTGELFF	TGTGCCAGCAGTGAGAGGCCGAACACCGGGGAGCTGTTTTTT
NA	TRBJ1-2	TRBV15	NA	CATSRGAVASVGYTF	TGTGCCACCAGCAGAGGCGCCGTGGCATCGGTCGGCTACACCTTC
NA	TRBJ2-2	TRBV5-1	NA	CASSLGLASRGTGELFF	TGCGCCAGCAGCTTGGGACTAGCGTCCAGGGGGACCGGGGAGCTGTTTTTT
NA	TRBJ2-1	TRBV4-1	NA	CASSQDYNDNEQFF	TGCGCCAGCAGCCAAGATTACAACGACAATGAGCAGTTCTTC
NA	TRBJ2-7	TRBV20-1	NA	CSASSQPEEQYF	TGCAGTGCTAGTAGTCAGCCGGAGGAGCAGTACTTC
NA	TRBJ1-3	TRBV7-8	NA	CASSLPSGNTIYF	TGTGCCAGCAGCTTGCCCTCTGGAAACACCATATATTTT
NA	TRBJ1-5	TRBV13	NA	CASNPGRGGGQPQHF	TGTGCCAGCAACCCGGGTCGGGGGGGCGGACAGCCCCAGCATTTT
TRBD2	TRBJ2-3	TRBV18	NA	CASSLVPGLVDTQYF	TGTGCCAGCTCACTGGTCCCGGGACTAGTAGATACGCAGTATTTT
NA	TRBJ2-1	TRBV20-1	NA	CSARAGNEQFF	TGCAGTGCTAGAGCCGGGAATGAGCAGTTCTTC
NA	TRBJ2-5	TRBV2	NA	CASNTDSVSETQYF	TGTGCCAGCAATACGGACAGCGTTTCAGAGACCCAGTACTTC
NA	TRBJ1-1	TRBV11-1	NA	CASSLGAVYTEAFF	TGTGCCAGCAGCTTAGGAGCGGTTTACACTGAAGCTTTCTTT
NA	TRBJ2-1	TRBV12-3/TRBV12-4	NA	CASKVAGTNYNEQFF	TGTGCCAGCAAAGTAGCCGGGACCAACTACAATGAGCAGTTCTTC
TRBD2	TRBJ2-3	TRBV20-1	NA	CSAAGGVGDTQYF	TGCAGTGCGGCGGGAGGGGTCGGTGATACGCAGTATTTT
TRBD2	TRBJ2-1	TRBV11-1	few	CASRTSGGVSYNEQFF	TGTGCCAGCAGGACTAGCGGGGGGGTCTCCTACAATGAGCAGTTCTTC
NA	TRBJ2-3	TRBV10-3	NA	CAISGGTDTQYF	TGTGCCATCAGTGGCGGCACAGATACGCAGTATTTT
TRBD1	TRBJ1-1	TRBV12-3/TRBV12-4	NA	CASSPSQGGNTEAFF	TGTGCCAGCAGCCCTTCACAGGGGGGAAACACTGAAGCTTTCTTT
NA	TRBJ2-1	TRBV6-1	NA	CASSPLPSSYNEQFF	TGTGCCAGCAGTCCCCTTCCTAGCTCCTACAATGAGCAGTTCTTC
NA	TRBJ2-3	TRBV3-1	once	CASSREGGTDTQYF	TGTGCCAGCAGCCGAGAGGGAGGCACAGATACGCAGTATTTT
TRBD2	TRBJ2-7	TRBV2	NA	CASSWTSGRYEQYF	TGTGCCAGCAGTTGGACTAGCGGGAGATACGAGCAGTACTTC
NA	TRBJ2-1	TRBV7-3	NA	CASSLTGEAYNEQFF	TGTGCCAGCAGCCTAACAGGGGAGGCCTACAATGAGCAGTTCTTC
NA	TRBJ2-1	TRBV13	NA	CATTTRASYNEQFF	TGTGCCACCACAACGAGGGCTTCCTACAATGAGCAGTTCTTC
NA	TRBJ1-2	TRBV12-3/TRBV12-4	NA	CASSFDAYGYTF	TGTGCCAGCAGTTTCGACGCCTATGGCTACACCTTC
NA	TRBJ1-5	TRBV2	NA	CASSEAPYSNQPQHF	TGTGCCAGCAGTGAGGCCCCCTATAGCAATCAGCCCCAGCATTTT
NA	TRBJ2-3	TRBV29-1	NA	CSVIPLTDTQYF	TGCAGCGTTATACCGCTCACAGATACGCAGTATTTT
TRBD2	TRBJ2-1	TRBV6-1	NA	CASSEAWGGDEQFF	TGTGCCAGCAGTGAAGCGTGGGGGGGGGATGAGCAGTTCTTC
NA	TRBJ2-1	TRBV2	NA	CASSGEKLALYNEQFF	TGTGCCAGCAGTGGGGAAAAACTAGCACTATACAATGAGCAGTTCTTC
NA	TRBJ1-1	TRBV10-3	NA	CAISVGVEAFF	TGTGCCATCAGTGTTGGGGTTGAAGCTTTCTTT
TRBD1	TRBJ2-7	TRBV2	NA	CASRSTGAYEQYF	TGTGCCAGCAGGTCGACAGGGGCCTACGAGCAGTACTTC
NA	TRBJ1-5	TRBV9	NA	CASSQDELGNQPQHF	TGTGCCAGCAGCCAAGACGAGCTCGGAAATCAGCCCCAGCATTTT
NA	TRBJ1-1	TRBV29-1	few	CSGVTHMNTEAFF	TGCAGCGGGGTGACACACATGAACACTGAAGCTTTCTTT
NA	TRBJ2-7	TRBV3-1	NA	CASSQVPDTYEQYF	TGTGCCAGCAGCCAAGTTCCAGATACCTACGAGCAGTACTTC
NA	TRBJ2-1	TRBV29-1	NA	CSVVGNSYNEQFF	TGCAGCGTTGTTGGGAACTCCTACAATGAGCAGTTCTTC
TRBD2	TRBJ2-1	TRBV10-1	NA	CASSESNGGTSGGNEQFF	TGCGCCAGCAGTGAGTCCAACGGGGGGACTAGCGGGGGCAATGAGCAGTTCTTC
NA	TRBJ1-5	TRBV11-3	NA	CASSLVGRYNQPQHF	TGTGCCAGCAGCTTAGTGGGACGGTACAATCAGCCCCAGCATTTT
NA	TRBJ2-1	TRBV2	NA	CASLKTGSYNEQFF	TGTGCCAGCCTTAAGACAGGCTCCTACAATGAGCAGTTCTTC
TRBD2	TRBJ2-7	TRBV12-3/TRBV12-4	NA	CASRKAGVSYEQYF	TGTGCCAGCAGAAAAGCGGGAGTGTCCTACGAGCAGTACTTC
NA	TRBJ2-5	TRBV18	NA	CASSPAQETQYF	TGTGCCAGCTCACCAGCGCAAGAGACCCAGTACTTC
NA	TRBJ2-1	TRBV20-1	NA	CSASSWGVNEQFF	TGCAGTGCTAGTAGTTGGGGGGTGAATGAGCAGTTCTTC
TRBD1	TRBJ2-1	TRBV11-1	few	CASSPGTGVNNEQFF	TGTGCCAGCAGCCCCGGGACAGGGGTGAACAATGAGCAGTTCTTC
TRBD1	TRBJ2-4	TRBV29-1	NA	CSVVTGSNIQYF	TGCAGCGTTGTGACAGGGTCGAACATTCAGTACTTC
NA	TRBJ2-3	TRBV7-2	NA	CASSLAWGTPTDTQYF	TGTGCCAGCAGCTTAGCTTGGGGGACTCCCACAGATACGCAGTATTTT
NA	TRBJ1-6	TRBV28	NA	CASSPGNSPLHF	TGTGCCAGCAGCCCCGGCAATTCACCCCTCCACTTT
TRBD2	TRBJ2-7	TRBV10-3	NA	CAISASLAGASYEQYF	TGTGCCATCAGTGCTTCACTAGCGGGAGCGTCGTACGAGCAGTACTTC
NA	TRBJ2-3	TRBV20-1	NA	CSAPADTQYF	TGCAGTGCTCCCGCGGATACGCAGTATTTT
NA	TRBJ2-7	TRBV10-1	NA	CASSDLTSSEQYF	TGCGCCAGCAGTGACCTGACTAGTAGCGAGCAGTACTTC
NA	TRBJ1-4	TRBV18	NA	CASSPRGHTNEKLFF	TGTGCCAGCTCACCACGTGGACATACTAATGAAAAACTGTTTTTT
NA	TRBJ2-1	TRBV29-1	NA	CSVSEGSEQFF	TGCAGCGTTTCTGAAGGTAGTGAGCAGTTCTTC
NA	TRBJ2-1	TRBV5-5	NA	CASSLGNNNEQFF	TGTGCCAGCAGCTTGGGTAACAACAATGAGCAGTTCTTC
TRBD1	TRBJ1-1	TRBV29-1	once	CSVDRQGWDTEAFF	TGCAGCGTCGACCGACAGGGATGGGACACTGAAGCTTTCTTT
NA	TRBJ2-1	TRBV5-1	NA	CASSPTGGSYNEQFF	TGCGCCAGCAGTCCGACAGGTGGCTCCTACAATGAGCAGTTCTTC